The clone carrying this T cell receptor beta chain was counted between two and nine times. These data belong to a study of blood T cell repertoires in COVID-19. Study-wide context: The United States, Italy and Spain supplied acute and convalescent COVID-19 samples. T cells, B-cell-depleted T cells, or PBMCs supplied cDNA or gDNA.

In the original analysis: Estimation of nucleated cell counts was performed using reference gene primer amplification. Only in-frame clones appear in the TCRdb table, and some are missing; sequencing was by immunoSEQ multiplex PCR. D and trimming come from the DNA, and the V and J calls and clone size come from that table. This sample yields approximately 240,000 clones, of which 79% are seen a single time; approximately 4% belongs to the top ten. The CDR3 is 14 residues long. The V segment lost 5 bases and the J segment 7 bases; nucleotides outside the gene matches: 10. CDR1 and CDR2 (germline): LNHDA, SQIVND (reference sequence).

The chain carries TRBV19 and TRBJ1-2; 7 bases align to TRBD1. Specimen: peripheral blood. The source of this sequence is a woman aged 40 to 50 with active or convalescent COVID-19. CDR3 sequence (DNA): TGTGCCAGTAGTGTAACCGGGACAGAACTTGGCTACACCTTC. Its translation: CASSVTGTELGYTF.